This T cell receptor (beta chain) was sequenced in a study of T-cell reconstitution after alpha-beta-depleted transplantation in children. Study-level findings and limits: A year post-transplant, T-cell counts and diversity derived mostly from newly produced T cells. Some patients' high day-60 TCRbeta diversity was attributed to recipient cells surviving conditioning.

Unique molecular identifiers were incorporated into the prepared TCRbeta library. MiXCR was run by TCRdb on the PCR reads, yielding one entry per CDR3 protein. The data show about a million distinct CDR3 sequences, around 30% seen once. Remarks on this clonotype: The antigen is unknown.

CDR3 length: 12 residues. The germline V and J ends were trimmed by 6 bases and 5 bases, with 7 bases remaining between them. The TCR comes from a boy in the first two years of life who had a stem cell transplant for SCID, so the T cells may come from the graft donor. J is TRBJ2-2 and V is TRBV12-3 or TRBV12-4; unclear D gene. The sample was PBMCs, mostly from graft donor cells, taken 360 days after TCRalphabeta/CD19-depleted stem cell transplant. For the CDR3, the DNA is TGTGCCAGCAGCAAAATGACCGGGGAGCTGTTTTTT. Its protein product is CASSKMTGELFF.